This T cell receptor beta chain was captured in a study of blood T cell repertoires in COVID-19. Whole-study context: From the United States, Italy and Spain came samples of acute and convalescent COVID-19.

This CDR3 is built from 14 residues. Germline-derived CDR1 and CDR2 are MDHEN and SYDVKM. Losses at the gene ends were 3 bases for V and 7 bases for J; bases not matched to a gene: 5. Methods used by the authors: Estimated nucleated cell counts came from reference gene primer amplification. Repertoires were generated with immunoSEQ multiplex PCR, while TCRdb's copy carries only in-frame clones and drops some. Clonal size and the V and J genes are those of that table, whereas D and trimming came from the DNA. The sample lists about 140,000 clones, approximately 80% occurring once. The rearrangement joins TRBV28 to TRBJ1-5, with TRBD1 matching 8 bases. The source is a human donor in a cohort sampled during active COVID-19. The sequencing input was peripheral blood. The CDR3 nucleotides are TGTGCCAGCAGTTTGGGGGGGACAGGACAGCCCCAGCATTTT. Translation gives CASSLGGTGQPQHF.